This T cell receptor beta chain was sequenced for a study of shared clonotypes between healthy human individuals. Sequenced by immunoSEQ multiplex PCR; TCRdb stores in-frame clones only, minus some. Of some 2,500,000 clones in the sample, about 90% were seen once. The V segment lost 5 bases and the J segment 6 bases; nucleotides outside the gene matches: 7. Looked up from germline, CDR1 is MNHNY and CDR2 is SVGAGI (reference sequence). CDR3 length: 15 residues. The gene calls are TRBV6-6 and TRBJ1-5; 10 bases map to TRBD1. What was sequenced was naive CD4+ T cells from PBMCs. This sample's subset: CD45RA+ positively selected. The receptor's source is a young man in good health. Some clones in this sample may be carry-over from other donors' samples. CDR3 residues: CASSDGQGVGQPQHF. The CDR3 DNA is TGTGCCAGCAGTGACGGACAGGGGGTGGGTCAGCCCCAGCATTTT.